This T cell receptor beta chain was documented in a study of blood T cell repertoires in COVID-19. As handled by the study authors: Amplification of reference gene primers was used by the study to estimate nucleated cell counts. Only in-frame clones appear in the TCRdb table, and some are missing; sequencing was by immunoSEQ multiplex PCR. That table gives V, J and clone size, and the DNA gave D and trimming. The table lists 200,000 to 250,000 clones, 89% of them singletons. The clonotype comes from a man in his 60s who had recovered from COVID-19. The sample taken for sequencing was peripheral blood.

CDR3 DNA sequence: TGTGCCAGCAGCCGGGACAGGGGGACTGAAGCTTTCTTT. This sequence encodes CASSRDRGTEAFF. J is TRBJ1-1 and V is TRBV6-5; TRBD1 matches 11 bases. The CDR3 is 13 residues long. Germline CDR1 and CDR2: MNHEY and SVGAGI. V lost 6 bases and J lost 5; bases outside the gene matches: 2.